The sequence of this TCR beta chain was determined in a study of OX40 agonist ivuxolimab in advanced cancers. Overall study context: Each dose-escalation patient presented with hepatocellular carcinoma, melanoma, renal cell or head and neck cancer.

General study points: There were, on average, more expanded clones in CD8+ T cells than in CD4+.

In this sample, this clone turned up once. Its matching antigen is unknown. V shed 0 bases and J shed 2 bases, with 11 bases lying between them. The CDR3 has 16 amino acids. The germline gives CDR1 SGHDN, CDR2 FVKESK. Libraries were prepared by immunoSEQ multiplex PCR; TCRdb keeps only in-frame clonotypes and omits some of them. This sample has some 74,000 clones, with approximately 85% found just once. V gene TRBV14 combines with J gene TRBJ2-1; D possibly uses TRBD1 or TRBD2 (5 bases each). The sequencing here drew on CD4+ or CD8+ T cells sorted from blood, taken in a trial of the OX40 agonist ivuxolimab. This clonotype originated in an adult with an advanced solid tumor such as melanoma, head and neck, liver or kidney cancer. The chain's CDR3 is CASSQDLTGPYNEQFF. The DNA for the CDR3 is TGTGCCAGCAGCCAAGATCTTACGGGACCCTACAATGAGCAGTTCTTC.